This T cell receptor (beta chain) comes out of a study of cytomegalovirus exposure and HLA in healthy donors (TCRdb year 2017). Notes on the research overall: In an earlier analysis of some 610 of the donors, 276 Gb of sequence data and 117 million unique TCR beta sequences from roughly 180 million T cells were reported. A few DR-DQ haplotypes were treated as single units for association and clustering because of strong linkage in the cohort. A later analysis re-examined previously published TCR beta repertoires from about 700 donors and added high-resolution HLA genotyping to investigate patterns of TCR occurrence. The study was designed to test whether signatures of past pathogen exposure could be identified by cataloging public T cell receptors. An early release that covered 500 to 800 HLA-typed donors contained around 300 gigabases of sequencing data and tens of millions of unique TCR sequences. Alongside the repertoire data, information on donor age, sex, ethnicity and CMV serostatus was compiled. High-throughput TCR immunosequencing, statistical association of individual TCRs with disease status, and machine learning were combined to predict cytomegalovirus infection status. HLA typing included class I and class II loci at four-digit resolution. Genome-wide SNP genotypes for about 65% of the roughly 670 donors were used in a later genetic analysis, which treated that subset as a discovery cohort. An earlier analysis of approximately 500 of the donors applied high-throughput TCR beta sequencing to assess whether each TCR beta V gene segment acted as functional or pseudogenic. In the later analysis, no new phenotypic data were used to find candidate immune exposures; instead, reliance was placed on TCR beta sequences and their occurrence across donors. Among the roughly 390 genotyped donors, approximately 81% belonged to the genetic ancestry cluster associated with self-reported Caucasian donors. Using immunosequencing, the study profiled T cell repertoires from about 650 subjects and related those repertoires to cytomegalovirus serostatus. On average, roughly 250,000 unique TCR beta nucleotide sequences were sequenced per donor among 398 genotyped donors of the cohort, with 15% to 20% of those sequences being non-productive. The number of donors typed differed by locus, with about 620-630 for A, B, C, DRB1 and DQB1, around 500 for DQA1, 600 to 610 for DPA1, and some 440 for DPB1. Along with the roughly 700-subject first cohort, a separate validation cohort of over 90 different subjects was used. Every repertoire in the discovery cohort had been generated on one and the same sequencing platform. On the study overall, not on this receptor specifically: In a later genetic analysis, fewer N-insertions in productive TCRs were reported among donors in an Asian-associated ancestry cluster than the roughly 640-donor mean. In a later analysis, around 15,000 TCR beta sequences were associated with specific HLA alleles at a false discovery rate of 0.05. In a later analysis, most CMV-associated TCR beta chains were found to appear HLA-restricted, with HLA associations seemingly driven largely by CMV exposure. Because the 87-base-pair reads could not distinguish some IMGT-functional V segments, including TRBV6-2 and TRBV6-3, those segments were excluded. Several of the top co-occurrence clusters appeared to be linked to parvovirus B19, influenza, CMV and Epstein-Barr virus, according to a later analysis. A further reported finding was that TCR beta sequences accurately predicted the HLA-A and HLA-B alleles for most subjects in the first cohort. In an earlier analysis of several hundred of the donors, most TCR beta V segments were observed in productive rearrangements about 87% or about 30% of the time, broadly matching IMGT annotations. CMV serostatus was the only immune exposure information available for the cohort. HLA typing was unavailable for some donors at each locus, so association tests used only the typed subset. Sequencing depth was assumed to be roughly uniform across donors in the presence/absence analyses, though that assumption may not hold. Because counts were too low, more than 15 rarely observed V segments, including chromosome 9 orphons, were excluded from the earlier analysis of several hundred of the donors. Linkage disequilibrium might explain the correlated functional status among segregating V segments, but an unknown experimental factor could not be excluded. A total of 164 TCR beta chains were listed by the study as associated with cytomegalovirus. The classifier was reported to diagnose cytomegalovirus status with high specificity and sensitivity in both the original and validation cohorts. A later genetic analysis associated a missense DCLRE1C variant with V-gene and J-gene trimming of TCR beta chains, and an independent cohort replicated the association. This cohort had only TCR beta chains sequenced, and the lack of alpha or paired-chain data limited which features could be detected. When HLA alleles, especially DR and DQ, strongly co-occurred, TCR associations were difficult to assign to individual alleles. Compared with equally common non-associated chains, HLA-associated TCR beta chains in a later analysis were more clonally expanded and had lower generation probabilities. Most TCR sequences were seen in very few donors, while some public TCRs were found in many individuals. A later analysis found that TCR association rates varied across HLA loci, with DRB1 alleles showing the most associated TCRs and HLA-C alleles the fewest. In vitro tests confirmed that a few of the cytomegalovirus-associated TCR beta chains recognize cytomegalovirus antigens. According to the authors, the approach could potentially be generalized to other disease states and immunological phenotypes. A cluster of highly shared sequence variants was judged likely to be a technical artifact of the sequencing pipeline.

Receptor libraries were prepared by the immunoSEQ multiplex PCR assay. For the multiplex PCR, a mixture combining 60 forward primers for TCR Vbeta segments and 13 reverse primers for TCR Jbeta segments was used. A multiplex PCR assay on genomic DNA amplified the CDR3 region of rearranged TCR beta genes. Amplified TCR beta libraries were sequenced as 87-base-pair reads on the Illumina HiSeq System. Under the source paper's analysis protocol: A later analysis tallied about 77 million unique TCR beta chains across the 666 repertoires, and around 10 million of those chains were shared by two or more donors. To remove PCR and sequencing errors, raw reads were error-corrected and collapsed into unique sequences using a nearest-neighbor algorithm that merged closely related sequences. V, D and J gene segments were assigned by aligning CDR3 sequences to IMGT reference sequences. Each retained sequence needed at least a six-nucleotide match to both a V gene segment and a J gene segment. Rearrangements were called productive when the CDR3 lacked stop codons and stayed in frame with V and J; all others were non-productive. CDR3 was defined according to IMGT convention as the region running from the second conserved V-encoded cysteine to the conserved J-encoded phenylalanine. In an earlier analysis of roughly 610 of the donors, sequences lacking an unambiguous match to a single V gene segment were excluded. In an earlier analysis of approximately 590 of the donors, V segments were called functional above 56.7% productive rearrangements and were called segregating when the between-donor standard deviation exceeded 5%. A statistical classification framework was developed to diagnose cytomegalovirus status using the catalog of TCR beta chain sequences. In a later analysis, V and J genes were assigned by comparing TCR nucleotide sequences against IMGT/GENE-DB human TR gene sequences. The TCRdist pipeline was used in a later analysis to assign CDR3 sequences and most-parsimonious VDJ recombination scenarios. In a later analysis, each TCR beta chain was defined by its CDR3 amino acid sequence together with its V-gene family, and reads lacking a unique V-gene family were excluded. To address suspected cross-contamination and a sequencing artifact, a later analysis removed under 600 highly shared, low-generation-probability nucleotide sequences. For each public chain, a later analysis derived a clonal expansion index from normalized ranks of inferred template counts within each repertoire. In a later analysis, generation probabilities were computed with a VDJ recombination model fitted to out-of-frame rearrangements, and the resulting probabilities were checked against IGoR. In a later analysis, TCR-TCR, TCR-HLA and TCR-CMV co-occurrence was scored with hypergeometric tests, and a repertoire-size bias correction was applied to TCR pairs. False discovery rates were estimated in a later analysis by permuting HLA or CMV assignments 20 times. In a later analysis, co-occurring TCRs were grouped using DBSCAN, and TCRdist sequence similarity was added for clustering within HLA-allele-positive subsets. Repertoires with fewer than 30,000 or more than 120,000 public chains were left out of co-occurrence clustering, as were five repertoires with anomalous nucleotide sharing. The table comes from immuneACCESS by way of TCRdb, which keeps in-frame sequences with V and J called. Part of the clones is missing from these tables; in studies checked, under half for an unresolved V gene and the rest for unknown reasons. Clone size and the V and J calls come from that table; the DNA yielded D and trimming. For this sample the table gives about 110,000 clones, of which about 73% were detected only once. 1.3% of the sample is held by the ten biggest clonotypes.

Taken from the germline V gene (reference sequence), the CDR1 and CDR2 loops are GTSNPN and SVGIG. The CDR3 measures 14 amino acids from cysteine to phenylalanine. Only the CDR3 DNA is retained, 42 bases long and in frame from the first base. Relative to germline, V is 5 bases shorter and J is 3 bases shorter, with 17 bases between their ends. As regards this clone: Its antigen is not yet known. No base qualities exist here, and no much larger clone lies one base off it.

The cohort comprised more than 550 healthy bone marrow donors. At the time of sampling, all cohort members were nominally healthy, though unrecorded immune exposures were likely present. The donor was CMV seronegative and belonged to the group of 352 seronegative cohort members. A peripheral blood sample was collected from each donor, and TCR beta sequencing was performed on peripheral blood mononuclear cells. The Qiagen DNeasy Blood Extraction Kit was used to extract genomic DNA from the blood cell samples. The chain links TRBV30 with TRBJ2-7; TRBD2 might be the D gene, on 6 matching bases. The sample was PBMCs. This TCR was sampled from a woman aged 30 to 39 in good health and CMV-seronegative. Here the CDR3 is given as CAWGGAGSLYEQYF. The nucleotides read TGTGCCTGGGGCGGGGCGGGTTCGCTCTACGAGCAGTACTTC.